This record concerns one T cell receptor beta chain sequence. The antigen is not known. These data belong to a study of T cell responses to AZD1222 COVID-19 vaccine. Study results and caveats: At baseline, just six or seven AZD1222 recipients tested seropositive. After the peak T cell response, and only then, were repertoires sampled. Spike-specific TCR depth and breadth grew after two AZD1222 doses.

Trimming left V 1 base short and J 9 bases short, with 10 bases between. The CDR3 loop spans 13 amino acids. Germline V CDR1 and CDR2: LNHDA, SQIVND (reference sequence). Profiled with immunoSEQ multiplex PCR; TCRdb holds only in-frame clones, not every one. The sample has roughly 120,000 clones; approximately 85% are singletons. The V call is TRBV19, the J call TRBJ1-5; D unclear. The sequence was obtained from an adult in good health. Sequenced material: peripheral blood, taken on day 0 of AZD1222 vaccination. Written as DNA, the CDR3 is TGTGCCAGTAGTATAGGCAGCCAACGGCCCCAGCATTTT. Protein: CASSIGSQRPQHF. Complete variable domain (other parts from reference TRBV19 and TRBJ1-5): DGGITQSPKYLFRKEGQNVTLSCEQNLNHDAMYWYRQDPGQGLRLIYYSQIVNDFQKGDIAEGYSVSREKKESFPLTVTSAQKNPTAFYLCASSIGSQRPQHFGDGTRLSIL.